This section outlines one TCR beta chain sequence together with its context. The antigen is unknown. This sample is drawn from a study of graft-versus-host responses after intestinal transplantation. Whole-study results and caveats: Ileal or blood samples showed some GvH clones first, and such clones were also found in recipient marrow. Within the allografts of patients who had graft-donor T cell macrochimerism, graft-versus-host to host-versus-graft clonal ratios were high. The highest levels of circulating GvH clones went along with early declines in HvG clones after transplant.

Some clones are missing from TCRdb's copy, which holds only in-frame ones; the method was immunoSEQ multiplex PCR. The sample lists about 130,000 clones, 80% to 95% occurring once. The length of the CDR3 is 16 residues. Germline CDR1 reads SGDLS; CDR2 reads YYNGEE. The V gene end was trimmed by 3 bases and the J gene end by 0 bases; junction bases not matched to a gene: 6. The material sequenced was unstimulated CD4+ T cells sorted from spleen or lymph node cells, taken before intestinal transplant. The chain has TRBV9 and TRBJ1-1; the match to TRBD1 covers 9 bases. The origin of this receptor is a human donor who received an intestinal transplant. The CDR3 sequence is CASSARGTGLNTEAFF. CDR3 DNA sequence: TGTGCCAGCAGCGCGAGGGGGACAGGGTTGAACACTGAAGCTTTCTTT.